This T cell receptor (beta chain) was sequenced during a study of cytomegalovirus exposure and HLA in healthy donors. Across the whole study: The 110 or so validation repertoires used a platform that matched the one used for the approximately 620 first-cohort repertoires, as a later analysis reported. Study-wide points: As was reported, the classifier diagnosed cytomegalovirus status with high specificity and sensitivity. Specificity for CMV antigens was confirmed in vitro for three of the CMV-associated chains. Some TCR beta chains (164 of them) were listed as cytomegalovirus-associated.

Comment on this clone: Its antigen is unknown.

There are 12 residues in the CDR3. V gave up 9 bases and J gave up 4 bases; unmatched junction bases: 3. CDR1 and CDR2 (germline): SNHLY, FYNNEI. Here immunoSEQ multiplex PCR was the method, and the copy in TCRdb shows in-frame clones only, minus some. The data show more than 95,000 clones, over 85% seen once. This TCR derives from a woman aged 18-29 years in good health and CMV-seronegative. Input material: PBMCs. The rearrangement joins TRBV2 to TRBJ2-7; 10 nucleotides align to TRBD2. This CDR3 reads CASSGGPYEQYF. CDR3 DNA sequence: TGTGCCAGTAGCGGGGGGCCGTACGAGCAGTACTTC.